This TCR beta chain was sequenced during a study of blood T cell repertoires in COVID-19. Study in general: Samples taken during acute and convalescent COVID-19 were collected in the United States, Italy and Spain.

This CDR3 is 12 amino acids long. V shed 5 bases, J shed 12 bases, and the junction held 9 bases outside the gene matches. Germline assignment: CDR1 WNHNN and CDR2 SYGVQD (reference sequence). This clone was seen a handful of times. Source study methods: Amplification of reference gene primers was used by the study to estimate nucleated cell counts. The assay was immunoSEQ multiplex PCR, and TCRdb's table has in-frame clones only and misses some. V, J and clone size reflect that table, while D and trimming were determined from the DNA. Found here are 250,000 or so clones, over 80% of them singletons; the top ten hold around 1.5%.

The clonotype originates from a woman between 40 and 50 years old who had recovered from COVID-19. V and J are TRBV10-1 and TRBJ1-1, with TRBD1 matching over 7 bases. Sequenced: peripheral blood. This chain's CDR3 is CASSFPGQTTFF. The CDR3 coding sequence is TGCGCCAGCAGTTTTCCGGGACAGACGACTTTCTTT.